This T cell receptor beta chain was sequenced during a study of blood T cell repertoires in COVID-19 (dated by TCRdb to the early 2020s). In the study overall: Samples from collaborators originated in the United States, Italy and Spain and spanned both the acute and convalescent phases of COVID-19. The prospective study material was composed of cDNA or gDNA derived from T cells, B-cell-depleted T cells, or PBMCs. The repertoires were released in a freely available public database intended as a resource for research on the immune response to SARS-CoV-2. Sample metadata almost always included a de-identified subject ID, COVID-19 status, age in years and sex. Where available, HLA class I and class II types were obtained from metadata supplied by the sample provider rather than from assay-based typing. The dataset comprised deeply sampled blood TCRbeta repertoires from subjects exposed to, actively infected with, or recovered from COVID-19. The samples were drawn from two sources: the first 160 participants of the ongoing ImmuneRACE study, and 950 to 1,500 subjects contributed by 6 global collaborators. Paper-wide results and their limitations: The quantity of clinical and demographic metadata differed by source and by participant and was supplied without curation.

CDR1 and CDR2 (SQVTM, ANQGSEA) derive from the germline V gene. Germline trimming: 6 bases from V, 4 bases from J; junction bases outside gene matches: 4. The CDR3, cysteine through phenylalanine, is 14 amino acids long. Only the CDR3 DNA stays, 42 bases, in frame from base 1. Each collaborating institution followed its own protocols to collect whole blood in K2EDTA tubes. For TCRbeta analysis, collaborators shipped samples in one of three forms: frozen whole blood, isolated PBMCs, or DNA extracted from either of those sample types. The immunoSEQ Assay, a bias-controlled multiplex PCR, was used to amplify TCRbeta CDR3 regions from genomic DNA. Under the source paper's analysis protocol: The number of nucleated cells in each sample was estimated from the amplification of reference gene primers within the assay. Sequence reads were collapsed and filtered to measure the absolute abundance of every unique TCRbeta CDR3 rearrangement. Productive Simpson clonality was computed per sample as the square root of Simpson's diversity index over productive rearrangements. TCRdb's version of the immuneACCESS table is confined to in-frame rearrangements and falls short of the full clone set. An unresolved V gene accounts for under half of the shortfall where checked; the remainder is of unknown origin. That table supplies the V and J calls and clone size; D and trimming were determined from the DNA. In all, the sample holds 50,000 to 70,000 clones, and roughly 78% of those were seen once. Under 4% of the sample lies in the top ten.

Turning to this clone: Its cognate antigen has yet to be identified. One base away there is no much larger clone; base qualities are not given.

Recombination joined TRBV29-1 with TRBJ2-1; the junction holds 12 bases that match TRBD2. This sequence originates from a man in his 60s with acute or convalescent COVID-19. The sample taken for sequencing was peripheral blood. The nucleotides read TGCAGCGTCTGGACTAGCGGGAATTACAATGAGCAGTTCTTC. Translated, this is CSVWTSGNYNEQFF.